A selection of T cell receptor beta chains follows, all from one sample in a study of early T cells in non-severe SARS-CoV-2 infection. TCRdb recomputed calls from the 5' RACE reads with MiXCR, one row per CDR3 protein. Of 98,000 or so distinct CDR3 sequences in the sample, about 12% were seen once. Sequenced sample: whole blood. These receptors were obtained from an adult who was a healthcare worker with PCR-confirmed SARS-CoV-2 infection or an uninfected control (not recorded which). The CDR3 runs from the conserved cysteine through the conserved F or W. D genes are given only for firm matches. Clone size, where shown, is once, few, many, or a class for clones that have expanded.

d_call clone_size j_call v_call cdr3_nt cdr3_aa
- - TRBJ2-1 TRBV6-4 TGTGCCAGCAGTGACCCTGGGGCGGGGAGCAATGAGCAGTTCTTC CASSDPGAGSNEQFF
- - TRBJ2-1 TRBV4-1 TGCGCCAGCAGCCAAGTCGACATCCTCTCCTACAATGAGCAGTTCTTC CASSQVDILSYNEQFF
TRBD2 few TRBJ2-1 TRBV12-3/TRBV12-4 TGTGCCAGCTTCAGCGAGCGGGGGGGCCCTTCCTACAATGAGCAGTTCTTC CASFSERGGPSYNEQFF
- few TRBJ1-6 TRBV7-3 TGTGCCAGCAGCTGGTTGGGTGGGGCGAACTCACCCCTCCACTTT CASSWLGGANSPLHF
- few TRBJ2-2 TRBV12-3/TRBV12-4 TGTGCCAGCACCCTCGCGAACACCGGGGAGCTGTTTTTT CASTLANTGELFF
TRBD2 - TRBJ2-5 TRBV2 TGTGCCAGCAGTGAACGGGGGGTGCAAGAGACCCAGTACTTC CASSERGVQETQYF
TRBD2 few TRBJ2-1 TRBV4-1 TGCGCCAGCAGCCAAGTCCAAGCGGGACTAGCGGTTAGTGAGCAGTTCTTC CASSQVQAGLAVSEQFF
- few TRBJ1-5 TRBV20-1 TGCAGTGCTGAGGCGTCACAGGGTAGGCAGCCCCAGCATTTT CSAEASQGRQPQHF
- - TRBJ1-2 TRBV10-3 TGTGCCATCAGTGACACTAACTATGGCTACACCTTC CAISDTNYGYTF
TRBD1 many TRBJ2-1 TRBV5-6 TGTGCCAGCAGCTTTGACAGGGTACGTTTAGGTGAGCAGTTCTTC CASSFDRVRLGEQFF
- many TRBJ1-2 TRBV7-2 TGTGCCAGCAGCTTAGGGTTAGGGCCCGGCTACACCTTC CASSLGLGPGYTF
- once TRBJ2-5 TRBV28 TGTGCCAGCAGTCCCGGCGGACAGAACCAAGAGACCCAGTACTTC CASSPGGQNQETQYF
- - TRBJ1-5 TRBV10-3 TGTGCCATCAGTGAGTTCAGGGGAAGCAATCAGCCCCAGCATTTT CAISEFRGSNQPQHF
TRBD2 many TRBJ2-1 TRBV9 TGTGCCAGCAGCGCCTCTAGCGGGGAGCAGTTCTTC CASSASSGEQFF
- - TRBJ2-7 TRBV18 TGTGCCAGCTCACCAGGGGGGGGCGGCTCCTACGAGCAGTACTTC CASSPGGGGSYEQYF
- many TRBJ2-7 TRBV28 TGTGCCAGCGGGGCAGGTACCGACTACGAGCAGTACTTC CASGAGTDYEQYF
- many TRBJ2-2 TRBV28 TGTGCCAGCGGCAGGGGCGGAGGCACCGGGGAGCTGTTTTTT CASGRGGGTGELFF
- - TRBJ1-1 TRBV20-1 TGCAGTGCTGGAAGATCGAACACTGAAGCTTTCTTT CSAGRSNTEAFF
- - TRBJ1-5 TRBV3-1 TGTGCCAGCAGCGGACGGGGCGGTCAGCCCCAGCATTTT CASSGRGGQPQHF
TRBD1 few TRBJ1-2 TRBV12-3/TRBV12-4 TGTGCCAGCAGTCGGGACAGCGTGACTACCTTC CASSRDSVTTF
- few TRBJ2-2 TRBV5-5 TGTGCCAGCAGCTTGGCAGGGACGAGGCTCACCGGGGAGCTGTTTTTT CASSLAGTRLTGELFF
- - TRBJ2-1 TRBV19 TGTGCCAGTAAAACCTCCGCCCTCGACTACAATGAGCAGTTCTTC CASKTSALDYNEQFF
TRBD1 - TRBJ1-3 TRBV5-1 TGCGCCAGCAGCGCGGGGACAGGGACTGGAAACACCATATATTTT CASSAGTGTGNTIYF
TRBD2 - TRBJ2-2 TRBV7-3 TGTGCCAGCAGTTCGGGACTAGCGGGGACGAACACCGGGGAGCTGTTTTTT CASSSGLAGTNTGELFF
TRBD1 - TRBJ1-1 TRBV6-2/TRBV6-3 TGTGCCAGCAGTTACTCGGCAGGGGGCACTGAAGCTTTCTTT CASSYSAGGTEAFF
- - TRBJ1-1 TRBV15 TGTGCCACCAGCAGAAGCCTACAGGGACCCACTGAAGCTTTCTTT CATSRSLQGPTEAFF
- many TRBJ2-1 TRBV20-1 TGCAGTGCCCAGTCGTGGCGCTCCTACAATGAGCAGTTCTTC CSAQSWRSYNEQFF
- - TRBJ2-7 TRBV20-1 TGCAGTGCTGCCACACCTTCGGAGCAGTACTTC CSAATPSEQYF
- - TRBJ2-1 TRBV15 TGTGCCACCAGCAGAGTGGGGGGGCCGTCCTACAATGAGCAGTTCTTC CATSRVGGPSYNEQFF
TRBD2 many TRBJ2-5 TRBV3-1 TGTGCCAGCAGCCTCCAACCCCCGGTTAGCGGGACCGTCCTTCCAAACCGAGAGACCCAGTACTTC CASSLQPPVSGTVLPNRETQYF
- few TRBJ1-1 TRBV14 TGTGCCAGCAGCCAAGTAGTAGGAAACACTGAAGCTTTCTTT CASSQVVGNTEAFF
- - TRBJ1-3 TRBV20-1 TGCAGTGCTAGAGGGCCTCCTGTCGGGTTGGTCACCATATATTTT CSARGPPVGLVTIYF
- many TRBJ1-2 TRBV3-1 TGTGCCAGCAGCCAAGATTTCGCGAACTATGGCTACACCTTC CASSQDFANYGYTF
TRBD2 - TRBJ2-7 TRBV7-6 TGTGCCAGCAGCTTAGCGCCACTAGCGCCCACCTACGAGCAGTACTTC CASSLAPLAPTYEQYF
- few TRBJ2-1 TRBV29-1 TGCAGCGTTGACGACGGGGGCGGGCCACAGTTCTTC CSVDDGGGPQFF
- few TRBJ2-7 TRBV30 TGTGCCTGGAGTGTCGCTCTCTACGAGCAGTACTTC CAWSVALYEQYF
TRBD1 few TRBJ1-5 TRBV5-6 TGTGCCAGCAGCTTGTCTGGACAGGTCGTACAGCCCCAGCATTTT CASSLSGQVVQPQHF
- - TRBJ2-3 TRBV12-3/TRBV12-4 TGTGCCAGCAGTTTATTCCGTCTAGGAACCTCAGATACGCAGTATTTT CASSLFRLGTSDTQYF
- - TRBJ1-1 TRBV7-3 TGTGCCAGCAGCTTAAGTGCCTTCCCGAACACTGAAGCTTTCTTT CASSLSAFPNTEAFF
- few TRBJ2-5 TRBV25-1 TGTGCCATCTCAAAGGGGGGGTCTCGAGAGACCCAGTACTTC CAISKGGSRETQYF
- many TRBJ1-5 TRBV18 TGTGCCAGCTCACCATGGGGGCAGGGAGGGGATCAGCCCCAGCATTTT CASSPWGQGGDQPQHF
TRBD2 few TRBJ2-1 TRBV4-1 TGCGCCAGCAGCCAAGTAGCGGGAGGGCCCGGTTCCTACAATGAGCAGTTCTTC CASSQVAGGPGSYNEQFF
- many TRBJ2-1 TRBV2 TGTGCCAGCAGGTACAATGAGCAGTTCTTC CASRYNEQFF
- many TRBJ2-2 TRBV4-1 TGCGCCAGCAGCCAAGATCCCGGGGGCGCGAACACCGGGGAGCTGTTTTTT CASSQDPGGANTGELFF
TRBD2 many TRBJ2-2 TRBV18 TGTGCCAGCTCACCTACCGCGGGAGAGAGGGAGCTGTTTTTT CASSPTAGERELFF